This T cell receptor (beta chain) was documented in a study of blood T cell repertoires in COVID-19. The wider study: Spain, Italy and the United States supplied samples that represented acute and convalescent COVID-19. Nucleic acid was either cDNA or gDNA, and it came from T cells, B-cell-depleted T cells, or PBMCs.

Per the original data handling: How many nucleated cells were present was estimated from reference gene primer amplification. Sequencing used immunoSEQ multiplex PCR; TCRdb keeps in-frame clones, though not all of them. V and J calls and clone size are those listed in that table; D and trimming were worked out from the DNA. The sample carries 30,000 to 35,000 clones, nearly 90% recorded once. V was cut by 3 bases and J by 7 bases, with 10 bases left in between. Germline CDR1 and CDR2: LNHDA and SQIVND (reference sequence). There are 13 residues in the CDR3. This rearrangement joins TRBV19 to TRBJ2-4; maybe TRBD1 (5 bases). Sequencing was done on a sample of peripheral blood. The clonotype was recovered from an elderly man with acute or convalescent COVID-19. CDR3 in amino acids: CASSITGRNIQYF. The CDR3 nucleotides are TGTGCCAGTAGTATTACAGGACGGAACATTCAGTACTTC.